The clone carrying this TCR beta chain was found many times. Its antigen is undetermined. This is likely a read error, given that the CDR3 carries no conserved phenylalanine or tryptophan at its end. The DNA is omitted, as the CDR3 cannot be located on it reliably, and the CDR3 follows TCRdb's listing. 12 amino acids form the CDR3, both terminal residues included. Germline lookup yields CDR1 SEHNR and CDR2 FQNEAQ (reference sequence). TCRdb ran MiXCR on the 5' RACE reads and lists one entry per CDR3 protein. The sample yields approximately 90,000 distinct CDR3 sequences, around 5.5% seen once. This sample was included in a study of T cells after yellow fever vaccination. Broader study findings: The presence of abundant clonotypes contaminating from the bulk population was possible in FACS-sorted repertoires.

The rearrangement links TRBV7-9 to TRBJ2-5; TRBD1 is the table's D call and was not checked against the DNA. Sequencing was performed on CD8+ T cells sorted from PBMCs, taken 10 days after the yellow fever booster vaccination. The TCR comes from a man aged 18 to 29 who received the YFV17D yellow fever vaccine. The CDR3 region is CASSSALDVPSC.